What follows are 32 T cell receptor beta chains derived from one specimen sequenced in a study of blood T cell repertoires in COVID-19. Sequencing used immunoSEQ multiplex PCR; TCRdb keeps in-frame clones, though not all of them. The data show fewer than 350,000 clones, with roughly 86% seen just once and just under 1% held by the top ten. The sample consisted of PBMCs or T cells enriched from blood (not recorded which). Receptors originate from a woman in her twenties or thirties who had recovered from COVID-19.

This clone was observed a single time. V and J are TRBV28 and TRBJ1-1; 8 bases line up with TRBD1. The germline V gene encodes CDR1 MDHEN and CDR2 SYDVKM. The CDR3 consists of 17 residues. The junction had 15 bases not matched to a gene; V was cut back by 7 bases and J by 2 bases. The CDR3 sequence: CASTPFLGTGDNTEAFF. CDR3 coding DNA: TGTGCCAGCACCCCTTTCTTGGGGACAGGCGATAACACTGAAGCTTTCTTT. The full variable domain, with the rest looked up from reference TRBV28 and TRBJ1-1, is DVKVTQSSRYLVKRTGEKVFLECVQDMDHENMFWYRQDPGLGLRLIYFSYDVKMKEKGDIPEGYSVSREKKERFSLILESASTNQTSMYLCASTPFLGTGDNTEAFFGQGTRLTVV.

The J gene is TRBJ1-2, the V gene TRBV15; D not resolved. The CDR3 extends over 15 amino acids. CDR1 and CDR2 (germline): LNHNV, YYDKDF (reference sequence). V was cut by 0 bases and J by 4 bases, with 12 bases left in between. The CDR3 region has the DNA TGTGCCACCAGCAGAGATGCGGGCCAGGCCTATGGCTACACCTTC. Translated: CATSRDAGQAYGYTF. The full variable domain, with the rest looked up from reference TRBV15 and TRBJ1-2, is DAMVIQNPRYQVTQFGKPVTLSCSQTLNHNVMYWYQQKSSQAPKLLFHYYDKDFNNEADTPDNFQSRRPNTSFCFLDIRSPGLGDTAMYLCATSRDAGQAYGYTFGSGTRLTVV.

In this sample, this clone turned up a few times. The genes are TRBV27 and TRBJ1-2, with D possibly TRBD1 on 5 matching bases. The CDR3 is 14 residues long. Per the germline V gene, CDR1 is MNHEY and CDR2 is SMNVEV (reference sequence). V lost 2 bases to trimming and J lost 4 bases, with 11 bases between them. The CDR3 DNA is TGTGCCAGCAGTTTAATAGGGGAGGCCTATGGCTACACCTTC. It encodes CASSLIGEAYGYTF.

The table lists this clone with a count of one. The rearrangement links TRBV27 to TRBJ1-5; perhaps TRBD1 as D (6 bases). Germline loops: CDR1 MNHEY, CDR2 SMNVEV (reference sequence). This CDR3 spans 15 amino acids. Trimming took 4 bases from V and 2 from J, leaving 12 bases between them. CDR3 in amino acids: CASSSQGNGNQPQHF. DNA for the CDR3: TGTGCCAGCAGTTCCCAGGGGAACGGCAATCAGCCCCAGCATTTT.

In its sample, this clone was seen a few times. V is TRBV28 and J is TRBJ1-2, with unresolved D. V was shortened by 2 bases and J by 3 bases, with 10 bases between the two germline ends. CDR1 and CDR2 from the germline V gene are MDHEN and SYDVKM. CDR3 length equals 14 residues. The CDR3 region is CASSLAAAHYGYTF. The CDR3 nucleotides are TGTGCCAGCAGTTTAGCGGCAGCCCACTATGGCTACACCTTC.

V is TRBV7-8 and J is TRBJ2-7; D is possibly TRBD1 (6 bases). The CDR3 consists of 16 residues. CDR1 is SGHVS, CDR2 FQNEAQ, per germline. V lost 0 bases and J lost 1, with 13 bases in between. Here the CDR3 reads CASSLAGVTGSYEQYF. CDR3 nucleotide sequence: TGTGCCAGCAGCTTAGCCGGAGTAACAGGGTCCTACGAGCAGTACTTC.

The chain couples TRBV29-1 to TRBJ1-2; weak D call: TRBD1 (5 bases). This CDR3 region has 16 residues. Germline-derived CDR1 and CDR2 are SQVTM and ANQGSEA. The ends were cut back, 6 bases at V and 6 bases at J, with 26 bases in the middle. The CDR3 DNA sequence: TGCAGCGTGGAGCCTGCGGGGGGGTATTCTGGGAATGGCTACACCTTC. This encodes CSVEPAGGYSGNGYTF.

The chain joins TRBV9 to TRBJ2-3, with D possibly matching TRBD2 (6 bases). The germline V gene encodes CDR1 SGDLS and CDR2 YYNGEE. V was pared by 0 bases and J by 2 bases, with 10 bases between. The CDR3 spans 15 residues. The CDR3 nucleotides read TGTGCCAGCAGCGTAGGACTAGTTAACACAGATACGCAGTATTTT. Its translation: CASSVGLVNTDTQYF.

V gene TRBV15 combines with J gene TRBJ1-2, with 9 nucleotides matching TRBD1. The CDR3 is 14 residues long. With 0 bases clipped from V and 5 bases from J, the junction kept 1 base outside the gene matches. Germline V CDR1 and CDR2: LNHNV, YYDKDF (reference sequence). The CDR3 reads CATSRDGTGYGYTF. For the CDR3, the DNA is TGTGCCACCAGCAGAGATGGGACAGGGTATGGCTACACCTTC.

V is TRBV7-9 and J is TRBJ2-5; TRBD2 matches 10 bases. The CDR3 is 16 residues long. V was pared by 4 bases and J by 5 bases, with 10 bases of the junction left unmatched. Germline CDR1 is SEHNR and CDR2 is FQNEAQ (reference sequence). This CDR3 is CASSSPLAGERETQYF. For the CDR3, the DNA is TGTGCCAGCAGCTCACCCCTAGCGGGAGAGAGGGAGACCCAGTACTTC.

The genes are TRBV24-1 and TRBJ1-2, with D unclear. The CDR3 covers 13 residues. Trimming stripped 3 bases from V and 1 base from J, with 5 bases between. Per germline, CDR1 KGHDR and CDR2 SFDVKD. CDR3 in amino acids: CATSDTDNYGYTF. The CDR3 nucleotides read TGTGCCACCAGTGATACAGATAACTATGGCTACACCTTC.

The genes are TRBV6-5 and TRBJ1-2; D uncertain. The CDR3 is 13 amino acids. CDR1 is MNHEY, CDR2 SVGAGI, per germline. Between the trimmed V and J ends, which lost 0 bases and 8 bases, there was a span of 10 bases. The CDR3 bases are TGTGCCAGCAGTTACTCGACGGGATCGGGCTACACCTTC. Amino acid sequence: CASSYSTGSGYTF.

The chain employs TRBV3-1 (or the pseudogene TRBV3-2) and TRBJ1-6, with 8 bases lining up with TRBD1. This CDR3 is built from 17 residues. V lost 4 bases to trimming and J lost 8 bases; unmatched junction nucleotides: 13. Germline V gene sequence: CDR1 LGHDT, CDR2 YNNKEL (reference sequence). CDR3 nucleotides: TGTGCCAGCAGCCCTTCCCCTCCATCAGGGGGCTATTCACCCCTCCACTTT. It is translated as CASSPSPPSGGYSPLHF.

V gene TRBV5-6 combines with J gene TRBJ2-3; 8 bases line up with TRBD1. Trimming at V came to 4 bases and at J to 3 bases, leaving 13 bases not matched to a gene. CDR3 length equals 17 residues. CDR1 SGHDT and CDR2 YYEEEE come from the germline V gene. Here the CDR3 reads CASSPTSTGVGTDTQYF. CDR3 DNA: TGTGCCAGCAGCCCTACCTCGACAGGGGTGGGTACAGATACGCAGTATTTT. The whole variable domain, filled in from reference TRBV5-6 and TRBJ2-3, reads DAGVTQSPTHLIKTRGQQVTLRCSPKSGHDTVSWYQQALGQGPQFIFQYYEEEERQRGNFPDRFSGHQFPNYSSELNVNALLLGDSALYLCASSPTSTGVGTDTQYFGPGTRLTVL.

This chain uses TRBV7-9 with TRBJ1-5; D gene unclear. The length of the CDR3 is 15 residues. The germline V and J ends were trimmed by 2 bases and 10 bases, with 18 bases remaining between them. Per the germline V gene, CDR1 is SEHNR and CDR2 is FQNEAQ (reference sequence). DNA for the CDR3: TGTGCCAGCAGCTTACGGAGGGAGGGAACTTCACCCCAGCATTTT. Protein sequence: CASSLRREGTSPQHF.

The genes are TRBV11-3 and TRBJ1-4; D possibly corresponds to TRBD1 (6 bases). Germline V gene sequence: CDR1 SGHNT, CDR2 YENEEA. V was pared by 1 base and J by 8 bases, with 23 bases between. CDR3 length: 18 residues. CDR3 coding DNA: TGTGCCAGCAGCTTAGGCCAACGGGAGCGGGGGCGTGAAGAAAAACTGTTTTTT. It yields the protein CASSLGQRERGREEKLFF.

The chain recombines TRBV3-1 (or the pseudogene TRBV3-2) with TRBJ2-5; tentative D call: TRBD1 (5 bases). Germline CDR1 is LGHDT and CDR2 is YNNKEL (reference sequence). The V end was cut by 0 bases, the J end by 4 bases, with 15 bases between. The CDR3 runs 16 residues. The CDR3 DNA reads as TGTGCCAGCAGCCAAGATACGAAGGGGCCGGGAGAGACCCAGTACTTC. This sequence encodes CASSQDTKGPGETQYF.

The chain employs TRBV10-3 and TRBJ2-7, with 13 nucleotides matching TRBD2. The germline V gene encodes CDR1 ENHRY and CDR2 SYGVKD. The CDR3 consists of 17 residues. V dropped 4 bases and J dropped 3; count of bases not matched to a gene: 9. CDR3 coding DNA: TGTGCCATCAGTGTTGGACTAGCGGGAGTGTCAATCTACGAGCAGTACTTC. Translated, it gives CAISVGLAGVSIYEQYF.

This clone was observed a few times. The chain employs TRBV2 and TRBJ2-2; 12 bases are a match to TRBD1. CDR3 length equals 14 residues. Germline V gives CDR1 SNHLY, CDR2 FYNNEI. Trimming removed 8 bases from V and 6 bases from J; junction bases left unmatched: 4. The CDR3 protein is CASSGTGGSGELFF. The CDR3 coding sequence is TGTGCCAGCTCCGGGACAGGGGGCTCCGGGGAGCTGTTTTTT.

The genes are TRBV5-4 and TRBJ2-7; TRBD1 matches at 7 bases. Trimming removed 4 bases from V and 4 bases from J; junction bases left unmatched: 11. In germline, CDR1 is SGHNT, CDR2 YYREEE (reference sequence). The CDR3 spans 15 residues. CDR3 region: CASSPGTDFEYEQYF. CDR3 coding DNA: TGTGCCAGCAGCCCGGGGACAGACTTCGAATACGAGCAGTACTTC.

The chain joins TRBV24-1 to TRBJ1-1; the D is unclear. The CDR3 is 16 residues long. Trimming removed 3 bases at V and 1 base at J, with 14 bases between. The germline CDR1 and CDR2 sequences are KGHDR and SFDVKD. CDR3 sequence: CATSDRGEGSNTEAFF. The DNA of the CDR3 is TGTGCCACCAGTGATCGGGGAGAGGGCTCGAACACTGAAGCTTTCTTT.

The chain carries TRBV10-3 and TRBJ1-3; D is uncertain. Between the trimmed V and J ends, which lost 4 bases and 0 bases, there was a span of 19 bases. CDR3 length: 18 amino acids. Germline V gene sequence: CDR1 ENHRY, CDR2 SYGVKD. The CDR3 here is CAISVLSPGKTSGNTIYF. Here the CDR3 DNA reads TGTGCCATCAGTGTTTTATCGCCGGGGAAAACCTCTGGAAACACCATATATTTT.

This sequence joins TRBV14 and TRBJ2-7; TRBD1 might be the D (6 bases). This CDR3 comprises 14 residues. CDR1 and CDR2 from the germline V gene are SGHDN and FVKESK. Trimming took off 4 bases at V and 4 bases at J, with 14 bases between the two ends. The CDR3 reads CASSRTAPRYEQYF. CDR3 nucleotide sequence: TGTGCCAGCAGCCGGACAGCCCCAAGGTACGAGCAGTACTTC.

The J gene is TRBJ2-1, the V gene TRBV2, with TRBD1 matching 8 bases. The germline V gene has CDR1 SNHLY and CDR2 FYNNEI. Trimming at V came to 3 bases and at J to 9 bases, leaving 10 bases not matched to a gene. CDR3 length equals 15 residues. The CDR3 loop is CASSDSQGAGGEQFF. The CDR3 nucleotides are TGTGCCAGCAGTGATTCCCAGGGGGCTGGTGGTGAGCAGTTCTTC.

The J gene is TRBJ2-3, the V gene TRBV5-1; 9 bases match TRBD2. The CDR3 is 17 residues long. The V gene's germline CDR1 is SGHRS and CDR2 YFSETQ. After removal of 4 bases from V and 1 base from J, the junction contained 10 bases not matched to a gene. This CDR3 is CASSQGLAGLGTDTQYF. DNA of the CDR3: TGCGCCAGCAGCCAGGGACTAGCAGGGTTGGGCACAGATACGCAGTATTTT.

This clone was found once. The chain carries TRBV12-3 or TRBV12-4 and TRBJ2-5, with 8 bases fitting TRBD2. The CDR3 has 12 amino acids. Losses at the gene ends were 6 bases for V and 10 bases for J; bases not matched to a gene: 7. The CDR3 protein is CASRGLGGNQYF. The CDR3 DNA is TGTGCCAGCAGGGGACTAGGGGGTAACCAGTACTTC.

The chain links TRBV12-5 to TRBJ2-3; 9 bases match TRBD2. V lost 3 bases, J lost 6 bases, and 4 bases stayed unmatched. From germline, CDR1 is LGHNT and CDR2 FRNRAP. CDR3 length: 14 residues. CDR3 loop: CASGFSGRGDTQYF. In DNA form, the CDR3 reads TGTGCTAGTGGTTTTAGCGGGAGAGGGGATACGCAGTATTTT.

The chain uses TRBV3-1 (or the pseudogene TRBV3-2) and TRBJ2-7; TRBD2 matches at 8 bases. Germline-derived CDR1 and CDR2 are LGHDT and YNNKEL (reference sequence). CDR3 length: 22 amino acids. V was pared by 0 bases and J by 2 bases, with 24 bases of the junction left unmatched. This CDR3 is CASSQDQAHGTRGRSRAYEQYF. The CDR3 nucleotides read TGTGCCAGCAGCCAAGATCAGGCCCACGGGACTAGAGGAAGATCGAGGGCCTACGAGCAGTACTTC.

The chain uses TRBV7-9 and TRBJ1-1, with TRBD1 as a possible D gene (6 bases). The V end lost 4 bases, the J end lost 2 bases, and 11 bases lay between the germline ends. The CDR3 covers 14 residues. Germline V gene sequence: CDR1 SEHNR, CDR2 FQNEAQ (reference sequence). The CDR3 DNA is TGTGCCAGCAGCTCCCCGGACAGTAACACTGAAGCTTTCTTT. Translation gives CASSSPDSNTEAFF.

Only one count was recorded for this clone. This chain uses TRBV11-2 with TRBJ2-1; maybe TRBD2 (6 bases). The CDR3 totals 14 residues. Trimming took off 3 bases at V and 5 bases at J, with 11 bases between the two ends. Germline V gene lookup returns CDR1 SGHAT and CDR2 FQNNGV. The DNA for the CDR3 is TGTGCCAGCAGCTTCCTCGGCGGGAACAATGAGCAGTTCTTC. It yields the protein CASSFLGGNNEQFF.

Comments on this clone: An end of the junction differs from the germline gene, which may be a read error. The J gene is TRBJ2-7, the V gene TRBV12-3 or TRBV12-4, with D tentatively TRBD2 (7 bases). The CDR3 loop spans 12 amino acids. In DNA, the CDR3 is TGTGCCAGCGGGGAGGGGAACAGGGAACGTTTCTTC. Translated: CASGEGNRERFF.

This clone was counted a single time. The CDR3, as DNA: TGTGCCAGCAGCTTGGGGGGGACAGGTGAAGCTTTCTTT. Encoded protein: CASSLGGTGEAFF. This rearrangement joins TRBV5-4 to TRBJ1-1; 8 bases match TRBD1. The trim removed 0 bases at V and 7 bases at J, leaving 2 bases unmatched. Germline V gives CDR1 SGHNT, CDR2 YYREEE (reference sequence). The CDR3 has 13 residues.